The TCR beta chain under discussion was sequenced for a study of T cells after yellow fever vaccination. Germline CDR1 is SNHLY and CDR2 is FYNNEI. The CDR3 covers 15 residues. MiXCR, applied by TCRdb to the 5' RACE reads, yields one record per CDR3 protein. The top ten hold roughly 15% of the sample, which has 80,000 to 100,000 distinct CDR3 sequences, almost 9% seen once. Comments on this clonotype: One junction end disagrees with the germline gene, perhaps due to a read error.

The chain couples TRBV2 to TRBJ2-7, with 8 bases identical to TRBD2. This TCR was recovered from a man between 18 and 35 years old who received the YFV17D yellow fever vaccine. The sample consisted of CD8+ T cells not binding an NS4B(214-222) dextramer, sorted from PBMCs, taken less than 18 days after the first yellow fever vaccination. DNA of the CDR3: TGTGCCAGCAGTGAGGTGGGAAGCGGGGGCTACGAGCAGTGCTTC. Translated, it gives CASSEVGSGGYEQCF. Drawing the rest from reference TRBV2 and TRBJ2-7, the complete variable domain is EPEVTQTPSHQVTQMGQEVILRCVPISNHLYFYWYRQILGQKVEFLVSFYNNEISEKSEIFDDQFSVERPDGSNFTLKIRSTKLEDSAMYFCASSEVGSGGYEQCFGPGTRLTVT.